This T cell receptor beta chain comes out of a study of cytomegalovirus exposure and HLA in healthy donors. Study findings and constraints: Most TCR beta V segments were productive about 90% or about 30% of the time in an earlier analysis.

About this clone: As yet, its antigen is unknown.

With 60 Vbeta and 13 Jbeta primers, the PCR was carried out. Using immunoSEQ multiplex PCR, the repertoire was profiled, and TCRdb retains in-frame clones only, with some absent. The table includes 140,000 to 150,000 clones, approximately 80% detected once. This CDR3 region has 14 residues. CDR1 and CDR2 from the germline V gene are SGHRS and YFSETQ. Trimming removed 3 bases at V and 2 bases at J, with 12 bases between. The sample consisted of PBMCs. The clonotype was recovered from a man aged 35 to 55 in good health and CMV-seronegative. The chain joins TRBV5-1 to TRBJ2-7; weak D call: TRBD1 (6 bases). CDR3 protein: CASSSGQGPYEQYF. In DNA form, the CDR3 reads TGCGCCAGCAGCTCGGGACAAGGGCCCTACGAGCAGTACTTC.